This passage covers 15 T cell receptor beta chains from one sample sequenced in a study of blood T cell dynamics during melanoma immunotherapy. Time point given: pre-treatment baseline. TCRdb keeps only in-frame clones here, not all; method: immunoSEQ multiplex PCR. The repertoire includes about 6,300 clones, around 90% of them detected once, and about 12% sits in the top ten. This material consisted of cell-free DNA from blood, taken from a patient treated with checkpoint blockade. All receptors come from a human donor with melanoma.

The chain employs TRBV20-1 and TRBJ2-3; a possible D gene is TRBD2 (5 bases). CDR3 length equals 10 residues. The germline CDR1 and CDR2 sequences are DFQATT and SNEGSKA (reference sequence). V lost 4 bases, J lost 8 bases, and 7 bases lay in between. DNA of the CDR3: TGCAGTGCTACGGCGGGTACGCAGTATTTT. Encoded protein: CSATAGTQYF.

This chain links TRBV28 with TRBJ2-7; D is unclear. The CDR3 is 15 residues long. Trimming pared 3 bases from V and 1 base from J, leaving 13 bases between. Germline V lookup: CDR1 MDHEN, CDR2 SYDVKM. The CDR3, as DNA: TGTGCCAGCAGTTTGTTCGTAGGGTCTTCCTACGAGCAGTACTTC. It translates to CASSLFVGSSYEQYF.

This chain links TRBV5-6 with TRBJ2-7; no clear D gene. This CDR3 contains 14 residues. The V and J ends lost 2 bases and 2 bases respectively, with 11 bases between them. Germline V lookup: CDR1 SGHDT, CDR2 YYEEEE. The CDR3 DNA reads as TGTGCCAGCAGCTTTCGCAGCAGAGCCTACGAGCAGTACTTC. Its protein product is CASSFRSRAYEQYF.

The V and J genes are TRBV19 and TRBJ2-1; the match to TRBD2 covers 11 bases. Unmatched junction bases numbered 11, after V lost 1 base and J lost 0 bases. Germline values: CDR1 LNHDA, CDR2 SQIVND (reference sequence). CDR3 length equals 20 residues. CDR3 in DNA: TGTGCCAGTAGTATAGTTGGTAGCGGGGGGGAAGCATTCTCCTACAATGAGCAGTTCTTC. As protein: CASSIVGSGGEAFSYNEQFF.

The chain has TRBV19 and TRBJ1-6; 8 bases line up with TRBD1. This CDR3 region has 16 residues. The V and J ends lost 1 base and 5 bases, in that order; junction bases with no gene match: 4. The V gene's germline CDR1 is LNHDA and CDR2 SQIVND (reference sequence). The CDR3 DNA follows: TGTGCCAGTAGTATAGGGGGACAGGCGGATAATTCACCCCTCCACTTT. It translates to CASSIGGQADNSPLHF.

This chain links TRBV2 with TRBJ2-6; D uncertain. CDR1 is SNHLY, CDR2 FYNNEI, per germline. The CDR3 is 15 amino acids. Trimming removed 1 base from V and 0 bases from J, with 4 bases in between. The CDR3 loop is CASSEGLSGANVLTF. CDR3 in DNA: TGTGCCAGCAGTGAAGGACTCTCTGGGGCCAACGTCCTGACTTTC.

This clone showed up just once. V gene TRBV11-2 combines with J gene TRBJ2-5; D is unresolved. The CDR3 covers 15 residues. The germline CDR1 and CDR2 sequences are SGHAT and FQNNGV. Deletions cut 1 base from V and 1 base from J, with 10 bases between. In DNA, the CDR3 is TGTGCCAGCAGCTTAGTGGACCTCCCCCAAGAGACCCAGTACTTC. Translation gives CASSLVDLPQETQYF.

This clone was picked up a small number of times. The V gene is TRBV19, the J gene TRBJ1-2; unclear D gene. Deletions cut 5 bases from V and 0 bases from J, with 7 bases between. The CDR3 has 13 amino acids. Germline V gene lookup returns CDR1 LNHDA and CDR2 SQIVND (reference sequence). CDR3 loop: CASSHQTNYGYTF. CDR3 in DNA: TGTGCCAGTAGTCACCAGACTAACTATGGCTACACCTTC.

V and J are TRBV2 and TRBJ2-7; D gene uncertain. The CDR3 has 14 residues. The V and J ends lost 10 bases and 0 bases respectively, with 16 bases between them. The germline V gene encodes CDR1 SNHLY and CDR2 FYNNEI. CDR3 sequence: CATVDPTRSYEQYF. The CDR3 nucleotides read TGTGCCACCGTAGACCCGACGCGCTCCTACGAGCAGTACTTC.

The chain has TRBV7-2 and TRBJ2-1; a possible D gene is TRBD1 (6 bases). CDR3 size: 15 residues. From germline, CDR1 is SGHTA and CDR2 FQGNSA. Between the trimmed V and J ends, which lost 1 base and 0 bases, there was a span of 7 bases. The DNA of the CDR3 is TGTGCCAGCAGCTTAGACAGGGCCTCCTACAATGAGCAGTTCTTC. The encoded protein is CASSLDRASYNEQFF.

V gene TRBV19 combines with J gene TRBJ2-7; 9 nucleotides align to TRBD2. This CDR3 comprises 17 residues. The V gene's germline CDR1 is LNHDA and CDR2 SQIVND (reference sequence). V dropped 6 bases and J dropped 3; count of bases not matched to a gene: 15. The CDR3 loop is CASSRRVGLALLYEQYF. The CDR3 region has the DNA TGTGCCAGTAGCCGACGAGTGGGACTAGCCCTCCTCTACGAGCAGTACTTC.

The chain employs TRBV5-1 and TRBJ1-2; 9 bases match TRBD1. Germline V gives CDR1 SGHRS, CDR2 YFSETQ. V was clipped by 3 bases and J by 8 bases; unmatched bases: 5. The CDR3 runs 13 residues. The CDR3 coding sequence is TGCGCCAGCAGCTGGGGACAGGGCCTCGGCTACACCTTC. Amino acid sequence: CASSWGQGLGYTF.

J is TRBJ2-5 and V is TRBV27, with 8 bases matching TRBD1. CDR3 size: 15 residues. Germline CDR1 reads MNHEY; CDR2 reads SMNVEV (reference sequence). Trimming cost V 6 bases and J 2 bases; bases outside gene matches: 8. Here the CDR3 reads CASRSGDRRQETQYF. The CDR3 DNA follows: TGTGCCAGCAGAAGTGGGGACAGGAGGCAAGAGACCCAGTACTTC.

The CDR3 DNA reads as TGCAGCGTTGAAGAGTCCGGAAACACCATATATTTT. This codes for CSVEESGNTIYF. The gene calls are TRBV29-1 and TRBJ1-3; D unresolved. The germline V gene encodes CDR1 SQVTM and CDR2 ANQGSEA. CDR3 length: 12 residues. The V and J ends lost 0 bases and 4 bases respectively, with 4 bases between them.

CDR3 nucleotides: TGTGCCAGCAGTGTTGACAGGGGATCCACCGGGGAGCTGTTTTTT. It translates to CASSVDRGSTGELFF. The V gene is TRBV2, the J gene TRBJ2-2, with 8 bases lining up with TRBD1. Germline CDR1 and CDR2: SNHLY and FYNNEI. CDR3 length: 15 residues. With V trimmed by 4 bases and J by 4 bases, 5 bases remained unmatched.